The clone carrying this TCR beta chain was counted at least ten times. Its target is unknown. These data come from a study of T cells in Graves' hyperthyroidism and ophthalmopathy. CDR1 and CDR2 from the germline V gene are SGHTA and FQGNSA. The CDR3 spans 16 residues. The trim removed 5 bases at V and 3 bases at J, leaving 10 bases unmatched. Uncontrolled infection, other autoimmune disease, pregnancy or lactation excluded patients. RNA transcripts yielded amplified TCR beta CDR3 regions. In the first-round RT-PCR of the TCR CDR3, the HTBI primer set was used. TCRdb recomputed calls from the multiplex PCR reads with MiXCR, one row per CDR3 protein. The sample records some 510,000 distinct CDR3 sequences, under 60% being singletons. The study's findings and limits: Ophthalmopathy cases were set apart from stable hyperthyroidism by a 13 V-J model.

The V and J genes are TRBV7-2 and TRBJ2-5; 9 bases are shared with TRBD2. The sequence came from a woman aged 18 to 35 with Graves' hyperthyroidism. The sequencing sample was made of peripheral blood or thyroid tissue (not recorded which). This chain's CDR3 is CASSPTIIAGEETQYF. In nucleotides, the CDR3 is TGTGCCAGCAGCCCGACGATTATAGCGGGAGAAGAGACCCAGTACTTC.